The 23 T cell receptor beta chains presented below share a single source sample, sequenced in a study of shared clonotypes between healthy human individuals. The method was immunoSEQ multiplex PCR; TCRdb's version includes in-frame clones alone and lacks a portion of them. Among 520,000 or so clones listed, 60% to 85% were seen once. The sample was PBMCs. The receptors shown here come from a woman between 40 and 55 years old in good health. Some clones in this sample may be carry-over from other donors' samples.

J is TRBJ1-6 and V is TRBV7-3; D unresolved. V was cut by 4 bases and J by 8 bases, with 12 bases left in between. This CDR3 region has 14 residues. The germline V gene has CDR1 SGHTA and CDR2 FQGTGA. The CDR3 is CASSSRAPYSPLHF. DNA of the CDR3: TGTGCCAGCAGCTCCCGGGCCCCTTATTCACCCCTCCACTTT.

V is TRBV18 and J is TRBJ1-5; D not resolved. This CDR3 is built from 14 residues. V lost 6 bases, J lost 4 bases, and 13 bases lay in between. Germline loops: CDR1 KGHSH, CDR2 LQKENI. The CDR3, as DNA: TGTGCCAGCTCGCAATCTGGCAGTAATCAGCCCCAGCATTTT. It yields the protein CASSQSGSNQPQHF.

The chain employs TRBV6-1 and TRBJ1-1; TRBD1 matches at 7 bases. This CDR3 contains 14 residues. From germline, CDR1 is MNHNS and CDR2 SASEGT. Losses at the gene ends were 6 bases for V and 2 bases for J; bases not matched to a gene: 6. The CDR3: CASSFDRVNTEAFF. DNA of the CDR3: TGTGCCAGCAGCTTCGACAGGGTCAACACTGAAGCTTTCTTT.

The chain couples TRBV9 to TRBJ1-4; D not resolved. This CDR3 spans 15 amino acids. V was shortened by 3 bases and J by 3 bases, with 12 bases between the two germline ends. The V gene's germline CDR1 is SGDLS and CDR2 YYNGEE. CDR3 coding DNA: TGTGCCAGCAGCGCAGTCGGGCAGTCTAATGAAAAACTGTTTTTT. Translation gives CASSAVGQSNEKLFF.

The chain couples TRBV2 to TRBJ2-5; D uncertain. CDR1 SNHLY and CDR2 FYNNEI come from the germline V gene. This CDR3 is 14 amino acids long. V gave up 3 bases and J gave up 4 bases, with 12 bases separating them. The CDR3 DNA sequence: TGTGCCAGCAGTGATGGCAGCAATAGAGAGACCCAGTACTTC. Its translation: CASSDGSNRETQYF.

On this clone: In the same sample, other DNA sequences code for this CDR3. This chain links TRBV9 with TRBJ2-2; D gene unclear. The germline gives CDR1 SGDLS, CDR2 YYNGEE. Trimming took off 0 bases at V and 5 bases at J, with 2 bases between the two ends. The CDR3 loop spans 12 amino acids. In nucleotides, the CDR3 is TGTGCCAGCAGCGTAGGGACCGGGGAGCTGTTTTTT. Translated, it gives CASSVGTGELFF.

V gene TRBV7-2 combines with J gene TRBJ2-6; D gene unclear. There are 15 residues in the CDR3. Germline V gene sequence: CDR1 SGHTA, CDR2 FQGNSA. Between the trimmed V and J ends, which lost 7 bases and 1 base, there was a span of 11 bases. CDR3 amino acids: CASTPQLSGANVLTF. As DNA, the CDR3 is TGTGCCAGCACCCCCCAATTATCTGGGGCCAACGTCCTGACTTTC.

The chain links TRBV7-2 to TRBJ1-4; D remains unclear. V lost 2 bases and J 5 bases, leaving 6 bases between the germline ends. Germline V lookup: CDR1 SGHTA, CDR2 FQGNSA. The CDR3 totals 13 residues. CDR3 residues: CASSLWSNEKLFF. As DNA, the CDR3 is TGTGCCAGCAGCTTATGGTCCAATGAAAAACTGTTTTTT.

This chain connects TRBV30 to TRBJ1-4; maybe TRBD1 (5 bases). This CDR3 spans 13 amino acids. Trimming pared 5 bases from V and 7 bases from J, leaving 14 bases between. CDR1 and CDR2 (germline): GTSNPN, SVGIG (reference sequence). CDR3 nucleotide sequence: TGTGCCTGGGGTGGGGGTCTCGGTGAAAAACTGTTTTTT. Protein sequence: CAWGGGLGEKLFF.

The chain links TRBV5-8 to TRBJ2-1; no firm D call. The CDR3 totals 15 residues. Germline V gives CDR1 SGHTS, CDR2 YDEGEE. Between the trimmed V and J ends, which lost 1 base and 2 bases, there was a span of 10 bases. CDR3 coding DNA: TGTGCCAGCAGCTTGACACCCCCTACCTACAATGAGCAGTTCTTC. Protein product: CASSLTPPTYNEQFF.

The V gene is TRBV4-2, the J gene TRBJ1-1; 8 bases line up with TRBD1. Looked up from germline, CDR1 is LGHNA and CDR2 is YNFKEQ. Germline trimming cut 5 bases from V and 6 bases from J; bases unmatched to any gene: 14. The CDR3 covers 16 residues. CDR3 protein: CASSLAWTGRGAEAFF. The CDR3 DNA reads TGTGCCAGCAGCTTGGCCTGGACAGGGCGGGGGGCTGAAGCTTTCTTT.

The chain uses TRBV27 and TRBJ2-5, with D perhaps matching TRBD1 (5 bases). Trimming removed 4 bases from V and 5 bases from J, with 11 bases in between. Germline CDR1 MNHEY, CDR2 SMNVEV (reference sequence). This CDR3 contains 13 residues. CDR3 residues: CASSSGLGETQYF. CDR3 DNA: TGTGCCAGCAGTTCAGGGCTCGGGGAGACCCAGTACTTC.

The V gene is TRBV7-8, the J gene TRBJ1-1, with 11 nucleotides matching TRBD1. Germline V gene data show CDR1 as SGHVS and CDR2 as FQNEAQ. The CDR3 has 15 amino acids. The J segment lost 5 bases and the V segment lost 1 base, leaving 3 bases of the junction unmatched. CDR3 protein: CASSLGDRGGTEAFF. DNA for the CDR3: TGTGCCAGCAGCTTAGGGGACAGGGGGGGGACTGAAGCTTTCTTT.

As regards this clone: The sample contains more than one DNA sequence encoding this CDR3. The rearrangement joins TRBV9 to TRBJ2-3, with TRBD2 as a possible D gene (6 bases). Germline V CDR1 and CDR2: SGDLS, YYNGEE. The CDR3 contains 15 residues. Trimming stripped 3 bases from V and 3 bases from J, with 14 bases between. The CDR3 sequence: CASSAQGLGTDTQYF. In DNA, the CDR3 is TGTGCCAGCAGCGCCCAGGGACTTGGGACAGATACGCAGTATTTT.

The chain carries TRBV6-1 and TRBJ1-3, with TRBD1 as a possible D gene (5 bases). V was cut by 8 bases and J by 7 bases, with 15 bases left in between. This CDR3 is built from 13 residues. From germline, CDR1 is MNHNS and CDR2 SASEGT. The CDR3 bases are TGTGCCAGCTCGGACATAGCGTGGAACACCATATATTTT. Translation gives CASSDIAWNTIYF.

The rearrangement joins TRBV7-3 to TRBJ1-1; D ambiguous. V gave up 6 bases and J gave up 0 bases, with 8 bases separating them. CDR3 size: 13 residues. Germline lookup yields CDR1 SGHTA and CDR2 FQGTGA. CDR3 nucleotides: TGTGCCAGCAGTACTCTCATGAACACTGAAGCTTTCTTT. The encoded protein is CASSTLMNTEAFF.

On this clone itself: The sample holds other DNA sequences that translate to the same CDR3. This chain joins TRBV10-3 and TRBJ2-3; tentatively, D is TRBD1 (6 bases). Trimming pared 0 bases from V and 6 bases from J, leaving 10 bases between. Germline loops: CDR1 ENHRY, CDR2 SYGVKD. There are 14 residues in the CDR3. The CDR3: CAISESTGADTQYF. CDR3 DNA: TGTGCCATCAGTGAGTCGACAGGCGCCGATACGCAGTATTTT.

This chain links TRBV30 with TRBJ1-3, with 10 bases that match TRBD1. V lost 3 bases to trimming and J lost 16 bases; unmatched junction nucleotides: 6. Germline loops: CDR1 GTSNPN, CDR2 SVGIG (reference sequence). There are 11 residues in the CDR3. CDR3: CAWSTGTGAYF. CDR3 bases: TGTGCCTGGAGCACCGGGACAGGGGCGTATTTT.

The chain links TRBV30 to TRBJ2-7, with D perhaps matching TRBD1 or TRBD2 (5 bases each). The CDR3 extends over 12 amino acids. Germline CDR1 is GTSNPN and CDR2 is SVGIG (reference sequence). The V gene lost 0 bases and the J gene lost 7 bases, with 10 bases spanning the gap. The CDR3 here is CAWSVRGVEQYF. In DNA form, the CDR3 reads TGTGCCTGGAGTGTACGAGGGGTTGAGCAGTACTTC.

The V gene is TRBV2, the J gene TRBJ2-3; D not certain. The V end was cut by 7 bases, the J end by 2 bases, with 10 bases between. There are 13 residues in the CDR3. Germline values: CDR1 SNHLY, CDR2 FYNNEI. The CDR3 loop is CASNPGPTDTQYF. The CDR3 region has the DNA TGTGCCAGCAACCCAGGTCCCACAGATACGCAGTATTTT.

The chain combines TRBV28 with TRBJ2-3; tentatively, D is TRBD2 (6 bases). The CDR3 runs 16 residues. The V end was cut by 5 bases, the J end by 5 bases, with 20 bases between. Germline assignment: CDR1 MDHEN and CDR2 SYDVKM. The CDR3 sequence is CASSTRGFGGVDTQYF. The CDR3 bases are TGTGCCAGCAGTACTCGGGGGTTTGGCGGTGTAGATACGCAGTATTTT.

This clone showed up just a few times. The rearrangement links TRBV7-6 to TRBJ2-3; TRBD1 is a possible D gene (5 bases). Germline V CDR1 and CDR2: SGHVS, FNYEAQ. The CDR3 sequence is 15 residues long. The V and J ends lost 2 bases and 0 bases respectively, with 9 bases between them. DNA for the CDR3: TGTGCCAGCAGCTTACGACAGCCTAGCACAGATACGCAGTATTTT. Translated: CASSLRQPSTDTQYF.

The chain is built from TRBV30 and TRBJ1-4, with TRBD1 matching over 9 bases. The germline V gene has CDR1 GTSNPN and CDR2 SVGIG (reference sequence). CDR3 length: 15 residues. The V gene end was trimmed by 0 bases and the J gene end by 7 bases; junction bases not matched to a gene: 6. CDR3 DNA sequence: TGTGCCTGGAGTGTCCGTGGGACAGGGCGTGAAAAACTGTTTTTT. This gives the protein CAWSVRGTGREKLFF.